This T cell receptor beta chain was recovered during a study of identical twins. The donors were all healthy and Caucasian. TCRdb reprocessed the 5' RACE reads via MiXCR and lists one record per CDR3 protein. The sample has 500,000 to 550,000 distinct CDR3 sequences, approximately 20% seen once; the top ten hold around 0.5%. The CDR3 length is 17 residues. Trimming at V came to 1 base and at J to 1 base, leaving 11 bases not matched to a gene. Germline values: CDR1 DFQATT, CDR2 SNEGSKA (reference sequence). This clonotype was found a few times. Its antigen is undetermined. The study's findings and limits: Insertion counts were lower in abundant cord blood beta clonotypes, a trend that memory repertoires did not show. Analyses of zero insertions could be partly confounded by invariant MAIT and iNKT cells. Beta out-of-frame twin sharing showed a weaker excess.

These data also featured in a second study, about yellow fever vaccine responses in identical twins.

This receptor was identified in a woman between 18 and 30 years old in good health. Sequences were obtained from CD4+ T cells sorted from blood. The J gene is TRBJ1-1, the V gene TRBV20-1, with TRBD1 matching over 8 bases. As DNA, the CDR3 is TGCAGTGCTAGAGGAGCCGGACAGGGAAGGGCGAACACTGAAGCTTTCTTT. This translates into CSARGAGQGRANTEAFF.